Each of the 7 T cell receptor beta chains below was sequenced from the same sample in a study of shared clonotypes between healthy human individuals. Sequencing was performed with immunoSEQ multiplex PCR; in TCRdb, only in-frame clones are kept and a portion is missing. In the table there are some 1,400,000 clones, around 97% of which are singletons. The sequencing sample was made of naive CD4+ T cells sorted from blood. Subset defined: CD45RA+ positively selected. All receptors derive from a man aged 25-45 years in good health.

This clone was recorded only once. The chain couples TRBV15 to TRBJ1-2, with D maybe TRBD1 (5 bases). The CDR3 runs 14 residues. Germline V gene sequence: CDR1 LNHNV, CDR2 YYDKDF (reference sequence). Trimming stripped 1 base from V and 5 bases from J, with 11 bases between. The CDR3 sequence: CATSRVPGRYGYTF. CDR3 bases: TGTGCCACCAGCAGAGTTCCGGGACGGTATGGCTACACCTTC.

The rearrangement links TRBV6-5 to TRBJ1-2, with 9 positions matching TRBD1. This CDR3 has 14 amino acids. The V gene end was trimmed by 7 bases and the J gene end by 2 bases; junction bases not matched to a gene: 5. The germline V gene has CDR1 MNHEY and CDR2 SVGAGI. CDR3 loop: CASIPGQGNYGYTF. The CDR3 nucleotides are TGTGCCAGCATCCCGGGACAGGGAAACTATGGCTACACCTTC.

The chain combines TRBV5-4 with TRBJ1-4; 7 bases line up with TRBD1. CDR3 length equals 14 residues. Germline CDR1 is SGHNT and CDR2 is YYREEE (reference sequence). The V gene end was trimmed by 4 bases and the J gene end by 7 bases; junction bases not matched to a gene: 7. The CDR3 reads CASSARDSLEKLFF. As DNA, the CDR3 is TGTGCCAGCAGCGCCCGGGACAGCCTTGAAAAACTGTTTTTT.

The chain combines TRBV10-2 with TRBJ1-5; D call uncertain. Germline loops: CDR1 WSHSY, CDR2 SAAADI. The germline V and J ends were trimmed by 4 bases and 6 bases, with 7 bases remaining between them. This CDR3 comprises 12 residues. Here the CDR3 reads CASSGISQPQHF. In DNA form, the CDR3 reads TGCGCCAGCAGTGGGATAAGTCAGCCCCAGCATTTT.

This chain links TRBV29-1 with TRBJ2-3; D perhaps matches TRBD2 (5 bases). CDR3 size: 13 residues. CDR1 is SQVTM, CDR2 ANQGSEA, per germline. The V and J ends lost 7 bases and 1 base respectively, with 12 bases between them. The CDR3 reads CSARHGGTDTQYF. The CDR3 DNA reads TGCAGCGCGCGTCACGGGGGCACAGATACGCAGTATTTT.

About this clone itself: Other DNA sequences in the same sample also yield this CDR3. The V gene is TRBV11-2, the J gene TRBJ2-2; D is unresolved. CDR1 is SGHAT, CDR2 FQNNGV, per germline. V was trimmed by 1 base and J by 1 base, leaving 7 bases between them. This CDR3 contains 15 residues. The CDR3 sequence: CASSLVRGNTGELFF. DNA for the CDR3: TGTGCCAGCAGCTTAGTTAGAGGGAACACCGGGGAGCTGTTTTTT.

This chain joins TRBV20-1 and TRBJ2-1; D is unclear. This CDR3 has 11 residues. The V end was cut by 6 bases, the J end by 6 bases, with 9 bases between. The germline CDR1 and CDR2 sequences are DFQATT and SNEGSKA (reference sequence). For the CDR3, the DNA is TGCAGTGCCCCCTGGCTCAATGAGCAGTTCTTC. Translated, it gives CSAPWLNEQFF.